This T cell receptor beta chain was found in a study of blood T cell repertoires in COVID-19. Background on the study: Acute and convalescent COVID-19 samples came from the United States, Italy and Spain. From T cells, B-cell-depleted T cells, or PBMCs came the material, which was cDNA or gDNA.

Trimming removed 5 bases at V and 4 bases at J, with 11 bases between. The CDR3 has 13 residues. Per the germline V gene, CDR1 is PRHDT and CDR2 is FYEKMQ (reference sequence). Sequencing used immunoSEQ multiplex PCR; TCRdb keeps in-frame clones, though not all of them. The table records fewer than 200,000 clones, just over 90% of them present only once. This TCR derives from a man aged 18 to 29 with COVID-19, enrolled during active disease. Input material: peripheral blood. J is TRBJ1-1 and V is TRBV13; D ambiguous. CDR3 loop: CASSPSEGTEAFF. The CDR3 DNA reads TGTGCCAGCAGCCCAAGTGAGGGCACTGAAGCTTTCTTT.